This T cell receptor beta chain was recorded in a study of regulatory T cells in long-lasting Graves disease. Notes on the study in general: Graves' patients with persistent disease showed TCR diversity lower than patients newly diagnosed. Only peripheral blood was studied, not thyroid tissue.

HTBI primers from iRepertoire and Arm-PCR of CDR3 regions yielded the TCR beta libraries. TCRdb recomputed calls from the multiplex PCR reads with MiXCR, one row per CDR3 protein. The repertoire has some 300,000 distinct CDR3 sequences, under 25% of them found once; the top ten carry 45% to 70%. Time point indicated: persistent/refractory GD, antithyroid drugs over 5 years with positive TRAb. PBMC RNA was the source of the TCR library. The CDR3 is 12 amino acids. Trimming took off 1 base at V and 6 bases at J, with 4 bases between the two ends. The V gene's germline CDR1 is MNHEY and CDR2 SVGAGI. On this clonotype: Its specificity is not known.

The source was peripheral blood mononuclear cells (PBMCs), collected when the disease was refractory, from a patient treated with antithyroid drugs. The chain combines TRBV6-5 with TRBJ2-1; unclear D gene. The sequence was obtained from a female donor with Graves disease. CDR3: CASSYLGNEQFF. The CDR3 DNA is TGTGCCAGCAGTTACTTAGGCAATGAGCAGTTCTTC.